This TCR beta chain was found in a study of vaccination and CD4 T cells after COVID-19. Background on the study: Overlapping spike peptides from SARS-CoV-2, HCoV-NL63, HCoV-OC43 and HCoV-229E served to stimulate the cells.

As for this clonotype: Antigen specificity is unknown.

There are 15 residues in the CDR3. V shed 0 bases and J shed 4 bases, with 11 bases lying between them. CDR1 and CDR2 (germline): SGHNT, YYREEE (reference sequence). Stated treatment: approximately nine-day PBMC culture with coronavirus spike peptide pools or control peptides (ViraFEST assay). The collection of CD4+ T cells from the unexposed donor took place before the COVID-19 pandemic (2011-2018). Once peptide pools had expanded antigen-specific T cells, ViraFEST sequenced TCRs. Over 1.5 million PBMCs went into each well for culture with around 10 IU/ml IL-2 and 10 ug/ml peptide pools. CD4+ T cells that had been cultured provided DNA sequenced with the Oncomine TCR Beta short-read assay. Cultured CD4+ T cells yielded the extracted genomic DNA. Via MiXCR, TCRdb re-called the PCR reads, giving one row per CDR3 protein. The data contain about 11,000 distinct CDR3 sequences, about 40% of them seen just once; the ten biggest clones take up roughly a fifth.

Sequencing was done on a sample of CD4+ T cells from blood, cultured in vitro. V gene TRBV5-4 combines with J gene TRBJ1-3, with D hard to call. The receptor's source is a human donor in good health. Written as DNA, the CDR3 is TGTGCCAGCAGCTTGGAGTCGGGAACGGGAAACACCATATATTTT. This codes for CASSLESGTGNTIYF.